This TCR beta chain was identified in a study of blood T cell repertoires in COVID-19 (dated by TCRdb to 2019 to 2021). About the investigation overall: Samples covering the acute and convalescent phases of COVID-19 were provided by collaborators in the United States, Italy and Spain. The samples were drawn from two sources: the first 160 participants of the ongoing ImmuneRACE study, and about 1,300 subjects contributed by 6 global collaborators. Deeply sampled blood TCRbeta repertoires from subjects exposed to, actively infected with, or recovered from COVID-19 were included in the dataset. The prospective study material was composed of cDNA or gDNA derived from T cells, B-cell-depleted T cells, or PBMCs. A freely available public database, intended as a resource for researchers studying the immune response to SARS-CoV-2, is where the repertoires were released. Nearly every sample came with metadata listing a de-identified subject ID, COVID-19 status, age in years and sex. HLA class I and class II types, where available, came from metadata supplied by the sample provider rather than from assay-based typing. Here is what the overall study found, with its caveats: How much clinical and demographic metadata was included differed by source and by participant, and the metadata was provided uncurated.

Concerning this clone itself: Its antigen remains unidentified. Qualities for individual bases were not recorded, and no much larger clone is one base off.

The immunoSEQ Assay, a bias-controlled multiplex PCR, was used to amplify TCRbeta CDR3 regions from genomic DNA. Per the authors' processing: The number of nucleated cells in each sample was estimated from the amplification of reference gene primers within the assay. To quantify the absolute abundance of each unique TCRbeta CDR3 rearrangement, sequence reads were collapsed and filtered. Productive Simpson clonality was computed per sample as the square root of Simpson's diversity index over productive rearrangements. In its TCRdb copy, this immuneACCESS table keeps in-frame sequences only and misses some clones. Where compared with another copy, unresolved V genes explain less than half of these, and the others have no known cause. V, J and clone size were drawn from that table, and D and trimming were deduced from the DNA. The sample has some 69,000 clones on record, 79% of them singletons. Clones ranked in the top ten supply approximately 17% of the sample.

CDR1 and CDR2, per the germline V gene, are SGHTS and YDEGEE. CDR3 length: 15 amino acids, cysteine to phenylalanine. Only the CDR3 portion is preserved as DNA: 45 bases, with reading frame beginning at the first base. Trimming removed 0 bases from V and 3 bases from J, leaving 10 bases between the germline ends. Each collaborating institution followed its own protocols to collect whole blood in K2EDTA tubes. For TCRbeta analysis, collaborators shipped samples as frozen whole blood, isolated PBMCs, or DNA extracted from either of those sample types. The receptor's source is a man aged 60-69 years with acute or convalescent COVID-19. The sequenced material came from peripheral blood. The sequence links TRBV5-8 to TRBJ1-5; tentative D gene TRBD1, with 5 bases matching. This receptor has the CDR3 CASSLVSGLNQPQHF. The sequenced DNA is TGTGCCAGCAGCTTGGTTTCAGGGCTCAATCAGCCCCAGCATTTT.